This TCR beta chain was observed in a study of T-cell reconstitution after alpha-beta-depleted transplantation in children. Overall study results and limits: T-cell counts and diversity at one year following transplant were attributed mainly to newly produced T cells.

The V end was cut by 6 bases, the J end by 4 bases, with 12 bases between. Germline CDR1 reads DFQATT; CDR2 reads SNEGSKA (reference sequence). This CDR3 contains 12 residues. TCRbeta library preparation incorporated unique molecular identifiers. Using its own MiXCR run on the PCR reads, TCRdb lists one record per CDR3 protein. The sample shows 200,000 to 300,000 distinct CDR3 sequences, 25% of them seen only once. Only a few counts were recorded for this clonotype. No antigen is known for it. Sequencing was performed on PBMCs, taken before TCRalphabeta/CD19-depleted stem cell transplant. This chain joins TRBV20-1 and TRBJ2-5, with TRBD2 as a possible D gene (5 bases). The receptor comes from a girl between 2 and 10 years old with Fanconi anemia, due to receive a stem cell transplant. The CDR3 sequence: CSADTSLETQYF. The CDR3 nucleotides read TGCAGTGCCGATACTAGTCTAGAGACCCAGTACTTC.